This T cell receptor beta chain was captured in a study of blood T cell repertoires in COVID-19. Study details: Spain, Italy and the United States supplied samples that represented acute and convalescent COVID-19. From T cells, B-cell-depleted T cells, or PBMCs came the material, which was cDNA or gDNA.

Under the authors' procedure: Scientists estimated how many nucleated cells there were by amplifying reference gene primers. Libraries were prepared by immunoSEQ multiplex PCR; TCRdb keeps only in-frame clonotypes and omits some of them. The V and J calls and clone size are taken from that table; D and trimming were inferred from the DNA. Altogether approximately 76,000 clones are present, approximately 88% being singletons, with the ten largest covering under 55%. From germline, CDR1 is MNHEY and CDR2 SVGEGT. V shed 0 bases, J shed 0 bases, and the junction held 14 bases outside the gene matches. This CDR3 comprises 21 residues.

This clonotype was sampled from a human donor in a cohort sampled during active COVID-19. The specimen was peripheral blood. V is TRBV6-2 or TRBV6-3 and J is TRBJ2-1; TRBD2 aligns across 10 bases. The CDR3 reads CASSYSKVAGGPFSSYNEQFF. The CDR3 bases are TGTGCCAGCAGTTACTCGAAAGTAGCGGGAGGCCCTTTCAGCTCCTACAATGAGCAGTTCTTC.